The clone carrying this T cell receptor beta chain was picked up one time. Its cognate antigen is unknown. This sample was included in a study of cytomegalovirus exposure and HLA in healthy donors. V was shortened by 2 bases and J by 10 bases, with 14 bases between the two germline ends. Looked up from germline, CDR1 is SGHTA and CDR2 is FQGNSA. The CDR3 loop spans 13 amino acids. The study ran its PCR with 60 Vbeta and 13 Jbeta primers. Repertoires were generated with immunoSEQ multiplex PCR, while TCRdb's copy carries only in-frame clones and drops some. Among roughly 130,000 clones listed, 61% were seen once. Study results and caveats: Some V segments, TRBV6-2 and TRBV6-3 among them, were indistinguishable and were therefore excluded. Analysis performed later showed TCR beta chains linked to HLA being more clonally expanded than equally common others. It was confirmed in vitro that a few of the CMV-associated chains were specific for CMV antigens.

The sample was PBMCs. The chain joins TRBV7-2 to TRBJ1-1; D remains ambiguous. The TCR was taken from a male donor in good health and CMV-seronegative. CDR3 bases: TGTGCCAGCAGCTTATTAGCTGTACGGGTAGCTTTCTTT. Residues: CASSLLAVRVAFF.